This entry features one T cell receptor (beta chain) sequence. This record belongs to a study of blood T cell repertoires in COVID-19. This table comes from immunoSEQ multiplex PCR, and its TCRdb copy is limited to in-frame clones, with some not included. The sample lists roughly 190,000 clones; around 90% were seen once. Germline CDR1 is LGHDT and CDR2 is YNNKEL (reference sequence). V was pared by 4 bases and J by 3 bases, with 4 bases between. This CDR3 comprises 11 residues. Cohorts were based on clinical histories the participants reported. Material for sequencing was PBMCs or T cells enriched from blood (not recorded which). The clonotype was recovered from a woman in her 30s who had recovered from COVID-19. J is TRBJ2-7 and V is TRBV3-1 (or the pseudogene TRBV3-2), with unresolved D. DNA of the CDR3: TGTGCCAGCAGCCTTTACTACGAGCAGTACTTC. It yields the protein CASSLYYEQYF.